Listed below are T cell receptor beta chains from one sample, sequenced in a study of T-cell memory formation after mild COVID-19. From the 5' RACE reads, TCRdb called clonotypes with MiXCR, one entry per CDR3 protein. The data show roughly 310,000 distinct CDR3 sequences, with about a sixth seen just once and more than 20% held by the top ten. Sequences were obtained from PBMCs or a T cell subset sorted from them (not recorded which). The receptors were gathered from a young man who had mild COVID-19 (a few samples of this study predate the infection). Cell type and time point are not known. Each CDR3 is given with its conserved first and last residue. Each record gives: V gene, D gene, J gene, clone size, CDR3 protein, CDR3 DNA. The D gene is left open where the match is weak. Size tells how often a clone was seen (once, few, many) or the class of an expanded clone, and some rows leave it out.

v_gene: TRBV5-1
d_gene: NA
j_gene: TRBJ1-1
abundance: NA
CDR3aa: CASSLRGAGTEAFF
CDR3nt: TGCGCCAGCAGCTTGAGGGGCGCCGGCACTGAAGCTTTCTTT

v_gene: TRBV19
d_gene: NA
j_gene: TRBJ1-6
abundance: few
CDR3aa: CASSRRGQVDSPLHF
CDR3nt: TGTGCCAGTAGTAGGAGGGGACAAGTAGATTCACCCCTCCACTTT

v_gene: TRBV5-1
d_gene: TRBD1
j_gene: TRBJ2-5
abundance: few
CDR3aa: CASSYPGTGIHETQYF
CDR3nt: TGCGCCAGCAGCTACCCCGGGACAGGGATTCATGAGACCCAGTACTTC

v_gene: TRBV4-2
d_gene: TRBD1
j_gene: TRBJ2-3
abundance: few
CDR3aa: CASSPTGMDTQYF
CDR3nt: TGTGCCAGCAGCCCGACAGGGATGGATACGCAGTATTTT

v_gene: TRBV7-8
d_gene: NA
j_gene: TRBJ1-1
abundance: few
CDR3aa: CASSFWGLAFF
CDR3nt: TGTGCCAGCAGCTTTTGGGGGTTGGCTTTCTTT

v_gene: TRBV6-5
d_gene: NA
j_gene: TRBJ2-5
abundance: few
CDR3aa: CASSYSIGPKYF
CDR3nt: TGTGCCAGCAGTTACTCGATCGGACCTAAGTACTTC

v_gene: TRBV10-2
d_gene: NA
j_gene: TRBJ2-3
abundance: NA
CDR3aa: CASSEPGGGMYTQYF
CDR3nt: TGCGCCAGCAGTGAGCCTGGGGGCGGAATGTATACGCAGTATTTT

v_gene: TRBV6-5
d_gene: NA
j_gene: TRBJ1-1
abundance: few
CDR3aa: CASRYRTEAFF
CDR3nt: TGTGCCAGCCGCTATAGGACTGAAGCTTTCTTT

v_gene: TRBV2
d_gene: NA
j_gene: TRBJ2-4
abundance: many
CDR3aa: CAIALTETTQYF
CDR3nt: TGTGCCATCGCTCTTACGGAGACAACTCAGTACTTC

v_gene: TRBV4-1
d_gene: NA
j_gene: TRBJ2-2
abundance: few
CDR3aa: CASSQVSSRALNTGELFF
CDR3nt: TGCGCCAGCAGCCAAGTATCGTCCCGAGCCCTAAACACCGGGGAGCTGTTTTTT

v_gene: TRBV24-1
d_gene: NA
j_gene: TRBJ2-1
abundance: NA
CDR3aa: CATSVGDEQFF
CDR3nt: TGTGCCACGTCAGTGGGTGATGAGCAGTTCTTC

v_gene: TRBV7-6
d_gene: NA
j_gene: TRBJ2-2
abundance: NA
CDR3aa: CASSYRDPGELFF
CDR3nt: TGTGCCAGCAGCTACAGGGACCCCGGGGAGCTGTTTTTT

v_gene: TRBV28
d_gene: TRBD1
j_gene: TRBJ2-2
abundance: NA
CDR3aa: CASSQAGTGSTGELFF
CDR3nt: TGTGCCAGCAGTCAAGCCGGGACAGGGTCGACCGGGGAGCTGTTTTTT

v_gene: TRBV3-1
d_gene: NA
j_gene: TRBJ2-3
abundance: few
CDR3aa: CASSQESGLGDTQYF
CDR3nt: TGTGCCAGCAGCCAAGAGAGCGGGTTGGGGGATACGCAGTATTTT

v_gene: TRBV12-3/TRBV12-4
d_gene: NA
j_gene: TRBJ2-7
abundance: few
CDR3aa: CASTPSPRHEQYF
CDR3nt: TGTGCCAGCACCCCCTCCCCCCGGCACGAGCAGTACTTC

v_gene: TRBV20-1
d_gene: NA
j_gene: TRBJ2-1
abundance: NA
CDR3aa: CSAREESNEQFF
CDR3nt: TGCAGTGCTAGAGAGGAAAGCAATGAGCAGTTCTTC

v_gene: TRBV3-1
d_gene: TRBD2
j_gene: TRBJ2-3
abundance: few
CDR3aa: CASSQVSGATDTQYF
CDR3nt: TGTGCCAGCAGCCAAGTTAGCGGGGCCACAGATACGCAGTATTTT

v_gene: TRBV6-5
d_gene: TRBD1
j_gene: TRBJ1-2
abundance: few
CDR3aa: CASSYQDRANYGYTF
CDR3nt: TGTGCCAGCAGTTACCAGGACAGGGCCAACTATGGCTACACCTTC

v_gene: TRBV5-5
d_gene: NA
j_gene: TRBJ2-7
abundance: few
CDR3aa: CASSLGGIEQYF
CDR3nt: TGTGCCAGCAGCTTGGGCGGGATCGAGCAGTACTTC

v_gene: TRBV5-1
d_gene: NA
j_gene: TRBJ2-5
abundance: many
CDR3aa: CASSPSRGSETQYF
CDR3nt: TGCGCCAGCAGCCCTTCGCGGGGCAGTGAGACCCAGTACTTC

v_gene: TRBV6-5
d_gene: TRBD1
j_gene: TRBJ2-1
abundance: NA
CDR3aa: CASSWTGRDEQFF
CDR3nt: TGTGCCAGCAGTTGGACAGGGCGGGATGAGCAGTTCTTC

v_gene: TRBV28
d_gene: NA
j_gene: TRBJ2-1
abundance: NA
CDR3aa: CASSLIQGNEQFF
CDR3nt: TGTGCCAGCAGTTTGATACAGGGCAATGAGCAGTTCTTC

v_gene: TRBV28
d_gene: NA
j_gene: TRBJ2-7
abundance: NA
CDR3aa: CASSPRSLGYEQYF
CDR3nt: TGTGCCAGCAGTCCCCGCAGCCTCGGCTACGAGCAGTACTTC

v_gene: TRBV27
d_gene: NA
j_gene: TRBJ1-1
abundance: NA
CDR3aa: CASSPWVTGQNTEAFF
CDR3nt: TGTGCCAGCAGTCCGTGGGTGACAGGCCAGAACACTGAAGCTTTCTTT

v_gene: TRBV4-2
d_gene: NA
j_gene: TRBJ1-5
abundance: NA
CDR3aa: CASSQDWGSDSNQPQHF
CDR3nt: TGTGCCAGCAGCCAAGATTGGGGAAGCGATAGCAATCAGCCCCAGCATTTT

v_gene: TRBV9
d_gene: NA
j_gene: TRBJ2-2
abundance: NA
CDR3aa: CASSGNTGELFF
CDR3nt: TGTGCCAGCAGCGGTAACACCGGGGAGCTGTTTTTT

v_gene: TRBV7-9
d_gene: TRBD1
j_gene: TRBJ2-7
abundance: few
CDR3aa: CASSLQAGQGYEQYF
CDR3nt: TGTGCCAGCAGCCTCCAGGCTGGACAGGGGTACGAGCAGTACTTC

v_gene: TRBV6-2/TRBV6-3
d_gene: TRBD1
j_gene: TRBJ2-1
abundance: NA
CDR3aa: CASRGDRGVRNEQFF
CDR3nt: TGTGCCAGCAGAGGGGACAGGGGAGTGCGGAATGAGCAGTTCTTC

v_gene: TRBV6-2/TRBV6-3
d_gene: TRBD1
j_gene: TRBJ1-2
abundance: NA
CDR3aa: CASRQTGTDYGYTF
CDR3nt: TGTGCCAGCAGACAAACCGGGACAGACTATGGCTACACCTTC

v_gene: TRBV18
d_gene: NA
j_gene: TRBJ1-5
abundance: NA
CDR3aa: CASSPNLQGSNQPQHF
CDR3nt: TGTGCCAGCTCACCAAACCTACAGGGATCCAATCAGCCCCAGCATTTT

v_gene: TRBV6-2/TRBV6-3
d_gene: NA
j_gene: TRBJ2-1
abundance: NA
CDR3aa: CASWAADIANEQFF
CDR3nt: TGTGCCAGCTGGGCGGCAGACATAGCCAATGAGCAGTTCTTC

v_gene: TRBV20-1
d_gene: TRBD2
j_gene: TRBJ2-3
abundance: NA
CDR3aa: CSAYWEGFFTQYF
CDR3nt: TGCAGTGCTTACTGGGAGGGTTTTTTTACGCAGTATTTT

v_gene: TRBV4-3
d_gene: NA
j_gene: TRBJ2-1
abundance: many
CDR3aa: CASSQATFDNEQFF
CDR3nt: TGCGCCAGCAGCCAGGCGACGTTTGACAATGAGCAGTTCTTC

v_gene: TRBV20-1
d_gene: TRBD2
j_gene: TRBJ2-1
abundance: NA
CDR3aa: CSASPNSGGYNEQFF
CDR3nt: TGCAGTGCTAGTCCAAATAGCGGGGGATACAATGAGCAGTTCTTC

v_gene: TRBV9
d_gene: TRBD2
j_gene: TRBJ2-3
abundance: many
CDR3aa: CASSPRPDSGGTDTQYF
CDR3nt: TGTGCCAGCAGCCCCCGTCCCGATAGCGGGGGCACAGATACGCAGTATTTT

v_gene: TRBV6-2/TRBV6-3
d_gene: TRBD2
j_gene: TRBJ2-3
abundance: NA
CDR3aa: CASSHGGSGGADTQYF
CDR3nt: TGTGCCAGCAGCCACGGCGGTAGCGGGGGAGCAGATACGCAGTATTTT

v_gene: TRBV6-2/TRBV6-3
d_gene: NA
j_gene: TRBJ2-1
abundance: few
CDR3aa: CASSYWHNEQFF
CDR3nt: TGTGCCAGCAGTTATTGGCACAATGAGCAGTTCTTC

v_gene: TRBV4-2
d_gene: TRBD2
j_gene: TRBJ2-3
abundance: few
CDR3aa: CASSQVSGVADTQYF
CDR3nt: TGTGCCAGCAGCCAAGTTAGCGGGGTGGCAGATACGCAGTATTTT

v_gene: TRBV11-2
d_gene: TRBD1
j_gene: TRBJ2-3
abundance: many
CDR3aa: CASSLSGGSGTDTQYF
CDR3nt: TGTGCCAGCAGCTTGTCAGGGGGCAGCGGCACAGATACGCAGTATTTT

v_gene: TRBV3-1
d_gene: NA
j_gene: TRBJ1-2
abundance: few
CDR3aa: CASSSGAYGYTF
CDR3nt: TGTGCCAGCAGCTCCGGGGCCTATGGCTACACCTTC

v_gene: TRBV12-3/TRBV12-4
d_gene: TRBD1
j_gene: TRBJ2-2
abundance: NA
CDR3aa: CASSLLTGTGELFF
CDR3nt: TGTGCCAGCAGTTTATTGACAGGGACCGGGGAGCTGTTTTTT

v_gene: TRBV6-2/TRBV6-3
d_gene: NA
j_gene: TRBJ1-1
abundance: many
CDR3aa: CASRLITANTEAFF
CDR3nt: TGTGCCAGCAGATTAATAACTGCGAACACTGAAGCTTTCTTT

v_gene: TRBV5-1
d_gene: TRBD1
j_gene: TRBJ1-5
abundance: NA
CDR3aa: CASRPGTESNQPQHF
CDR3nt: TGCGCCAGCAGGCCCGGGACAGAATCGAATCAGCCCCAGCATTTT

v_gene: TRBV7-9
d_gene: NA
j_gene: TRBJ2-6
abundance: NA
CDR3aa: CASSFGGGGANVLTF
CDR3nt: TGTGCCAGCAGCTTTGGAGGAGGCGGGGCCAACGTCCTGACTTTC

v_gene: TRBV11-2
d_gene: NA
j_gene: TRBJ2-3
abundance: NA
CDR3aa: CASSPQGGGASDTQYF
CDR3nt: TGTGCCAGCAGCCCCCAAGGTGGGGGGGCCTCGGATACGCAGTATTTT

v_gene: TRBV28
d_gene: TRBD2
j_gene: TRBJ2-3
abundance: many
CDR3aa: CASRSGTSGDAAAQYF
CDR3nt: TGTGCCAGCAGATCCGGGACTAGCGGGGACGCAGCAGCGCAGTATTTT

v_gene: TRBV15
d_gene: NA
j_gene: TRBJ1-1
abundance: NA
CDR3aa: CATSREGSDTEAFF
CDR3nt: TGTGCCACCAGCAGAGAAGGCAGTGACACTGAAGCTTTCTTT

v_gene: TRBV5-5
d_gene: NA
j_gene: TRBJ2-3
abundance: NA
CDR3aa: CASSLARSTDTQYF
CDR3nt: TGTGCCAGCAGCTTGGCTAGGAGCACAGATACGCAGTATTTT

v_gene: TRBV28
d_gene: NA
j_gene: TRBJ2-2
abundance: few
CDR3aa: CASSFPGARDAGELFF
CDR3nt: TGTGCCAGCAGTTTTCCGGGGGCCAGGGACGCCGGGGAGCTGTTTTTT

v_gene: TRBV20-1
d_gene: NA
j_gene: TRBJ1-1
abundance: few
CDR3aa: CSASLNGGATEAFF
CDR3nt: TGCAGTGCTAGCCTGAATGGGGGAGCCACTGAAGCTTTCTTT

v_gene: TRBV4-1
d_gene: TRBD1
j_gene: TRBJ2-4
abundance: NA
CDR3aa: CASSQDFDRAGAKNIQYF
CDR3nt: TGCGCCAGCAGCCAAGATTTCGACAGGGCCGGAGCCAAAAACATTCAGTACTTC

v_gene: TRBV5-1
d_gene: TRBD2
j_gene: TRBJ2-1
abundance: NA
CDR3aa: CASSSGLTDLGEQFF
CDR3nt: TGCGCCAGCAGCTCGGGACTAACCGACCTGGGTGAGCAGTTCTTC

v_gene: TRBV11-2
d_gene: NA
j_gene: TRBJ1-1
abundance: NA
CDR3aa: CASSLVRGILNTEAFF
CDR3nt: TGTGCCAGCAGCTTAGTACGGGGGATTTTGAACACTGAAGCTTTCTTT

v_gene: TRBV3-1
d_gene: NA
j_gene: TRBJ2-7
abundance: NA
CDR3aa: CASSPFPGYEQYF
CDR3nt: TGTGCCAGCAGCCCATTTCCGGGGTACGAGCAGTACTTC

v_gene: TRBV7-6
d_gene: NA
j_gene: TRBJ2-7
abundance: NA
CDR3aa: CASSPAGEWEQYF
CDR3nt: TGTGCCAGCAGCCCTGCAGGGGAGTGGGAGCAGTACTTC

v_gene: TRBV18
d_gene: NA
j_gene: TRBJ1-2
abundance: NA
CDR3aa: CASSPRGVEGYTF
CDR3nt: TGTGCCAGCTCACCAAGAGGGGTCGAGGGCTACACCTTC

v_gene: TRBV20-1
d_gene: TRBD2
j_gene: TRBJ2-7
abundance: few
CDR3aa: CSGLLAGGSYEQYF
CDR3nt: TGCAGTGGACTCCTAGCGGGGGGCTCCTACGAGCAGTACTTC